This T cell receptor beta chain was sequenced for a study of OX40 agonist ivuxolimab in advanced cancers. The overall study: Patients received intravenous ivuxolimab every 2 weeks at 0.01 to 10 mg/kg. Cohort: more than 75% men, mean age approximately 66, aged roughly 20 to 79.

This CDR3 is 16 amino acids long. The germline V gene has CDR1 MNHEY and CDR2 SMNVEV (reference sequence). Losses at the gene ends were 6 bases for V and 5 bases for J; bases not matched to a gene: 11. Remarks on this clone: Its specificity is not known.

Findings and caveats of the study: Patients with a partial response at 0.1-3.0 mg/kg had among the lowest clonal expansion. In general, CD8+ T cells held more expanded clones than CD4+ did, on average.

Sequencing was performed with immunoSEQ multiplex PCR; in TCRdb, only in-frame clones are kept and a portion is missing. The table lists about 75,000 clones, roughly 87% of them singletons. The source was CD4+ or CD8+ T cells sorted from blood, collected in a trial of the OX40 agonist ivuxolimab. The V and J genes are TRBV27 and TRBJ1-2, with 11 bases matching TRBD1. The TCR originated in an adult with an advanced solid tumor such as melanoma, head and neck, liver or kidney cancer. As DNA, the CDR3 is TGTGCCAGCAGGACCATCGGGACAGGGGGGATTTATGGCTACACCTTC. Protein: CASRTIGTGGIYGYTF.